This T cell receptor beta chain stems from a study of cytomegalovirus exposure and HLA in healthy donors. Primers for the PCR totalled 60 Vbeta and 13 Jbeta. Data came from immunoSEQ multiplex PCR; TCRdb stores just in-frame clones and leaves some out. The sample yields 150,000 to 200,000 clones, 70% to 90% seen once. Germline V lookup: CDR1 SGDLS, CDR2 YYNGEE. V lost 3 bases and J 4 bases, leaving 15 bases between the germline ends. The CDR3 has 15 amino acids. The V call is TRBV9, the J call TRBJ2-3; weak D call: TRBD2 (6 bases). The TCR sequence derives from a woman in her late teens or twenties in good health and CMV-seronegative. The sequenced material came from PBMCs. The CDR3 reads CASSAGAGLADTQYF. CDR3 sequence (DNA): TGTGCCAGCAGCGCGGGAGCGGGCCTGGCAGATACGCAGTATTTT. Variable domain in full (rest from reference TRBV9 and TRBJ2-3): DSGVTQTPKHLITATGQRVTLRCSPRSGDLSVYWYQQSLDQGLQFLIQYYNGEERAKGNILERFSAQQFPDLHSELNLSSLELGDSALYFCASSAGAGLADTQYFGPGTRLTVL.